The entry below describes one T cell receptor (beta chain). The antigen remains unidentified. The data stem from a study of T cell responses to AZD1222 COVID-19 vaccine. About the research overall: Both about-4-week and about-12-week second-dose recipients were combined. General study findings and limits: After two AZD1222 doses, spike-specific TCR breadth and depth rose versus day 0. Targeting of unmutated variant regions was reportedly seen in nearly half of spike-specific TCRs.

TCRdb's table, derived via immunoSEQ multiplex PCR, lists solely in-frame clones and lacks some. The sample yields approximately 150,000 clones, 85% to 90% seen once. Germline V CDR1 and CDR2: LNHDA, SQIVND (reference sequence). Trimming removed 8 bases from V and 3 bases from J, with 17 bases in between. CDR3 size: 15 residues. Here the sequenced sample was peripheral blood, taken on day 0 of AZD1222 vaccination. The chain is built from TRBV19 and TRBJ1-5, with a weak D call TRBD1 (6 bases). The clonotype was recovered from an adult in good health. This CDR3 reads CASLGVRGSNQPQHF. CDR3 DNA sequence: TGTGCCAGTCTCGGTGTCAGGGGCTCCAATCAGCCCCAGCATTTT.